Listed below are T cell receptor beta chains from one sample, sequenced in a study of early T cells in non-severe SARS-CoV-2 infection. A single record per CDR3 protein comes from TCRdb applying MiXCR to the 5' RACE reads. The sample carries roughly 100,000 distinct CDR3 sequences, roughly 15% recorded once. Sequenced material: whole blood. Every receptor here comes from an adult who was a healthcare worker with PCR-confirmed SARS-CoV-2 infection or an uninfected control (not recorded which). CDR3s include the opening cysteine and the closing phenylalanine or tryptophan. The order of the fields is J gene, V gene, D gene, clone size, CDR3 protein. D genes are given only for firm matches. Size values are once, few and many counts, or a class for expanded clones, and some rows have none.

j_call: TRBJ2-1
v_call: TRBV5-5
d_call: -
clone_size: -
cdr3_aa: CASSLFWDNYNEQFF

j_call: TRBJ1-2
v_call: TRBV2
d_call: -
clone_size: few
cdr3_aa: CASSPQDGYTF

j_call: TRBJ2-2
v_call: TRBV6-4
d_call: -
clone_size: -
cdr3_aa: CASSRSEAGELFF

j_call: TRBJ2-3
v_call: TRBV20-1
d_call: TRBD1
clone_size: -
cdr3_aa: CSARGGDRGLDTQYF

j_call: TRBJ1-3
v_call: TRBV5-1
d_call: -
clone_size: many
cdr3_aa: CASSVEGYRDALPGNTIYF

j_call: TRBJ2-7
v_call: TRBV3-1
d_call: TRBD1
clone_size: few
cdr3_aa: CASSHKWDSPWEQYF

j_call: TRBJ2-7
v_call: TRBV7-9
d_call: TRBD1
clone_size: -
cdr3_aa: CASSSRQGSFISYEQYF

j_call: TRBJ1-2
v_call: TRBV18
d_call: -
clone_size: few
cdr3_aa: CASSPDRNYGYTF

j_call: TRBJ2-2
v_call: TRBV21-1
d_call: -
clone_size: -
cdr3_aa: CASQGVGELFF

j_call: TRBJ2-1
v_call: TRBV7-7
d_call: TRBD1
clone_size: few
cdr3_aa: CASSPRGLNEQFF

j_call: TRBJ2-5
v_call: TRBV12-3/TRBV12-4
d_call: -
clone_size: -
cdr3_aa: CASSFLTGLPETQYF

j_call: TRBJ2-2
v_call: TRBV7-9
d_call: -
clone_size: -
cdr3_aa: CARGGDSLMNTGELFF

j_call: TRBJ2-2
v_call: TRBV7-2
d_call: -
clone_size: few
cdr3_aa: CASSKEGGSNTGELFF

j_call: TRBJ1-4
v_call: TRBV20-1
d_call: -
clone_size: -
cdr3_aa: CSARAHGEKLFF

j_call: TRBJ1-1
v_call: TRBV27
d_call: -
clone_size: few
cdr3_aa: CASSFGGEVFF

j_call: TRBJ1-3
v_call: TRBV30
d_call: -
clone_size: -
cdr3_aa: CAWRPLSGNTIYF

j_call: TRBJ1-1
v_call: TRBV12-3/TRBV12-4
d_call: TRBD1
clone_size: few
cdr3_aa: CASRPGQGNTEAFF

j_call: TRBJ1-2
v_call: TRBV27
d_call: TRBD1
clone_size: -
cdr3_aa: CASSPGGTGDGYTF

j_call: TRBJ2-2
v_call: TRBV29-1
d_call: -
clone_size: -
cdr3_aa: CSARNPGELFF

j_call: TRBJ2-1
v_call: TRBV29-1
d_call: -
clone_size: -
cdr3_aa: CSVTGHNLQFF

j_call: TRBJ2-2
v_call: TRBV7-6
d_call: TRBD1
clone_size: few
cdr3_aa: CASSWAGQGAPRELFF

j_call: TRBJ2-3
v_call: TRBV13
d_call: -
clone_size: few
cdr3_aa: CASSFPTGERDTQYF